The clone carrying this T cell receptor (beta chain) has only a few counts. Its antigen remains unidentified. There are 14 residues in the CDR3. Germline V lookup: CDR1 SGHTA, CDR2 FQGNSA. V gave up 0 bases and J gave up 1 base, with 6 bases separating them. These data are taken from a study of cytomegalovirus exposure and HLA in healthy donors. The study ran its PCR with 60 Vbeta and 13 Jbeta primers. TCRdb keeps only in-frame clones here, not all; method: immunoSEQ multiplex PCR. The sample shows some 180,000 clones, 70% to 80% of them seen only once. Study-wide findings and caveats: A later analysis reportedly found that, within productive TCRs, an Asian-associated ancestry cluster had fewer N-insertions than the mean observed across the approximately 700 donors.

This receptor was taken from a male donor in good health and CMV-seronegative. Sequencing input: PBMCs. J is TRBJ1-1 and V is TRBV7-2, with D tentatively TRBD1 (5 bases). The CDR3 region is CASSLATGNTEAFF. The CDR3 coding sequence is TGTGCCAGCAGCTTAGCAACAGGGAACACTGAAGCTTTCTTT.